These T cell receptor beta chains were read from a single sample in a study of blood T cell repertoires in COVID-19. TCRdb's copy holds only in-frame clones and misses some; the assay was immunoSEQ multiplex PCR. The sample contains about 440,000 clones, approximately 90% of which appear only once. Sequencing was done on a sample of peripheral blood. These receptors came from a woman in her forties or fifties with COVID-19, enrolled during active disease. Both conserved end residues are part of each CDR3. The order of the fields is J gene, V gene, D gene, CDR3 protein, CDR3 DNA. A D gene is named only where the DNA matches it firmly.

>TRBJ2-1|TRBV1|-
CTSRHLTGGYSYNEQFF
TGCACCAGCAGGCATCTCACGGGGGGGTACTCCTACAATGAGCAGTTCTTC
>TRBJ1-5|TRBV30|TRBD1
CAWKSGTGELGPQHF
TGTGCCTGGAAATCCGGCACAGGGGAGTTGGGGCCCCAGCATTTT
>TRBJ2-3|TRBV27|TRBD2
CASSLSPGRDSDTQYF
TGTGCCAGCAGTTTATCGCCAGGGAGGGACTCAGATACGCAGTATTTT
>TRBJ1-6|TRBV27|-
CASSLDSYNSPLHF
TGTGCCAGCAGTTTGGACAGCTATAATTCACCCCTCCACTTT
>TRBJ1-2|TRBV6-5|-
CASSYDSGGYTF
TGTGCCAGCAGTTACGACTCCGGTGGCTACACCTTC
>TRBJ2-3|TRBV10-1|-
CASSDRSTDTQYF
TGCGCCAGCAGTGACAGGAGCACAGATACGCAGTATTTT
>TRBJ1-5|TRBV2|-
CASSGVSGVQPQHF
TGTGCCAGCAGTGGAGTGTCAGGGGTTCAGCCCCAGCATTTT
>TRBJ1-1|TRBV9|-
CASSVVGAGTEAFF
TGTGCCAGCAGCGTAGTGGGGGCGGGTACTGAAGCTTTCTTT
>TRBJ2-1|TRBV27|-
CASSSRQDNLQFF
TGTGCCAGCAGTTCGCGACAGGACAATTTGCAGTTCTTC
>TRBJ1-6|TRBV12-3/TRBV12-4|-
CASRLLRSPLHF
TGTGCCAGCAGGTTGTTGCGCTCACCCCTCCACTTT
>TRBJ1-1|TRBV7-2|-
CASSFQGVRVTEAFF
TGTGCCAGCAGCTTTCAAGGGGTGAGAGTAACTGAAGCTTTCTTT
>TRBJ1-1|TRBV7-2|-
CASSLEGVEVTEAFF
TGTGCCAGCAGCTTGGAAGGGGTAGAGGTCACTGAAGCTTTCTTT
>TRBJ2-1|TRBV9|TRBD2
CATGRDYEQFF
TGTGCCACCGGGAGGGATTATGAGCAGTTCTTC
>TRBJ1-1|TRBV12-3/TRBV12-4|TRBD1
CASSPRDRGRAFF
TGTGCCAGCAGTCCTAGGGACAGGGGGAGGGCTTTCTTT
>TRBJ1-2|TRBV11-2|TRBD1
CASSFGTGGDGYTF
TGTGCCAGCAGCTTTGGGACAGGGGGAGATGGCTACACCTTC
>TRBJ1-2|TRBV27|TRBD1
CASSRTGGYGYTF
TGTGCCAGCAGTAGGACAGGGGGCTATGGCTACACCTTC